The 8 T cell receptor beta chains given below trace back to one sample, sequenced in a study of T cells in Graves' hyperthyroidism and ophthalmopathy. Researchers amplified the TCR beta CDR3 regions from RNA transcripts. A set of HTBI primers served as the primers for a first-round RT-PCR of the TCR CDR3. TCRdb re-called the multiplex PCR reads through MiXCR, storing one row per CDR3 protein. Among 400,000 to 600,000 distinct CDR3 sequences listed, roughly 20% were seen once. Sequenced material: blood. All receptors derive from a man aged 18 to 29 with Graves' hyperthyroidism.

The chain joins TRBV6-1 to TRBJ1-2; D is ambiguous. V shed 5 bases and J shed 2 bases, with 12 bases lying between them. In germline, CDR1 is MNHNS, CDR2 SASEGT. The CDR3 has 14 residues. The CDR3 DNA reads as TGTGCCAGCAGTATCCAGCGGAACAACTATGGCTACACCTTC. This sequence encodes CASSIQRNNYGYTF.

This clonotype showed up just a few times. A much larger clone differs from this one at a single base, so this may be a read error. V is TRBV10-3 and J is TRBJ2-5; a weak D match, TRBD2 (5 bases). Per germline, CDR1 ENHRY and CDR2 SYGVKD. The CDR3 is made up of 12 amino acids. Trimming removed 8 bases from V and 5 bases from J, with 12 bases in between. The CDR3 loop reads CAIEGVQETQYF. The CDR3 region has the DNA TGTGCCATCGAGGGAGTACAGGAGACCCAGTACTTC.

In its sample, this clonotype was seen a few times. V and J are TRBV5-6 and TRBJ1-2, with D tentatively TRBD1 (5 bases). The CDR3 has 15 residues. Germline-derived CDR1 and CDR2 are SGHDT and YYEEEE. Trimming left V 3 bases short and J 8 bases short, with 20 bases between. CDR3: CASSSPGTSHGGYTF. The CDR3 nucleotides read TGTGCCAGCAGCTCCCCCGGGACCTCCCATGGGGGCTACACCTTC.

This clonotype was counted at least ten times. V and J are TRBV4-1 and TRBJ1-1; 8 bases map to TRBD1. The junction had 9 bases not matched to a gene; V was cut back by 3 bases and J by 0 bases. In germline, CDR1 is MGHRA, CDR2 YSYEKL. This CDR3 is built from 17 residues. This CDR3 reads CASSHRQGRVMNTEAFF. As DNA, the CDR3 is TGCGCCAGCAGCCACCGACAGGGGAGGGTGATGAACACTGAAGCTTTCTTT.

V usage is TRBV29-1 and J usage is TRBJ1-1, with D perhaps TRBD1 (5 bases). V was shortened by 0 bases and J by 5 bases, with 13 bases between the two germline ends. This CDR3 contains 14 residues. Germline loops: CDR1 SQVTM, CDR2 ANQGSEA. Here the CDR3 reads CSVEEGLMGTEAFF. DNA for the CDR3: TGCAGCGTTGAAGAGGGACTTATGGGGACTGAAGCTTTCTTT.

This clonotype was observed at least ten times. The V call is TRBV4-1, the J call TRBJ1-5; 8 bases are shared with TRBD1. Germline CDR1 MGHRA, CDR2 YSYEKL. The V segment lost 0 bases and the J segment 5 bases; nucleotides outside the gene matches: 6. This CDR3 has 16 residues. The CDR3 reads CASSQEVGQGHQPQHF. For the CDR3, the DNA is TGCGCCAGCAGCCAAGAGGTCGGACAGGGACATCAGCCCCAGCATTTT.

V gene TRBV3-1 combines with J gene TRBJ2-5; 8 bases line up with TRBD2. Germline V gene sequence: CDR1 LGHDT, CDR2 YNNKEL (reference sequence). V was clipped by 7 bases and J by 2 bases; unmatched bases: 12. The CDR3 consists of 16 residues. The CDR3 region is CASTSSRAGEQETQYF. CDR3 bases: TGTGCCAGCACGTCCTCTCGAGCGGGGGAACAAGAGACCCAGTACTTC.

This clonotype occurred many times. The chain joins TRBV14 to TRBJ1-2; D is unclear. Germline CDR1 is SGHDN and CDR2 is FVKESK. The CDR3 runs to 15 residues. V was cut by 2 bases and J by 0 bases, with 10 bases left in between. Here the CDR3 reads CASSQIFGSNYGYTF. The CDR3 DNA reads as TGTGCCAGCAGCCAAATATTTGGATCTAACTATGGCTACACCTTC.